The sequence of this T cell receptor beta chain was determined in a study of shared clonotypes between healthy human individuals. Splitting of each subset's genomic DNA was done evenly across several immunoSEQ plates. The data were produced by immunoSEQ multiplex PCR, yet TCRdb's version contains in-frame clones alone and is incomplete. The sample shows about half a million clones, around 79% of them seen only once. This CDR3 has 15 amino acids. Germline V gene data show CDR1 as SGHTA and CDR2 as FQGTGA. V lost 5 bases to trimming and J lost 2 bases, with 14 bases between them. The clonotype was recovered from a woman in her thirties or forties in good health. Some clones in this sample may be carry-over from other donors' samples. The rearrangement links TRBV7-3 to TRBJ2-3; D remains ambiguous. The sample taken for sequencing was PBMCs. The CDR3 DNA is TGTGCCAGCAGCGCCACACCTAGACTCACAGATACGCAGTATTTT. This sequence encodes CASSATPRLTDTQYF.